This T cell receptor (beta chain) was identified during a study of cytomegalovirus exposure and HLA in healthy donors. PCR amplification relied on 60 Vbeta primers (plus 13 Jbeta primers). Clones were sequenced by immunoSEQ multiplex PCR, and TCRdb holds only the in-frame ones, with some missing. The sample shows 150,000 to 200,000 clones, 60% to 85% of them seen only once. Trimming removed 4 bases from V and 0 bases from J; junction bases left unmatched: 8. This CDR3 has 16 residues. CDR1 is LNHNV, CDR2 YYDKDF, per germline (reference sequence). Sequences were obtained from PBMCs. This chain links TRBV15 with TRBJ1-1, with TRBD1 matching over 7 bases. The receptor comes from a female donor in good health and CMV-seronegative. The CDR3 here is CATSKRTGRMNTEAFF. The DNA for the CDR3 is TGTGCCACCAGCAAAAGGACAGGTCGTATGAACACTGAAGCTTTCTTT.